This T cell receptor (beta chain) came from a study of HIV-infected patients and healthy controls. General study findings and limits: Healthy control repertoires had roughly threefold more distinct CDR3s than untreated HIV+ repertoires, and higher Shannon diversity. During therapy, HIV-associated CDR3s fell significantly in frequency, while CMV-associated CDR3s did not change significantly.

The repertoire came from unfractionated whole blood and reflected all unsorted peripheral T cells. As controls, 10 to 11 uninfected healthy donors gave samples, and several gave a couple of samples roughly 3 months apart. This clonotype was counted a few times. Antigen: not known. Alpha and beta constant-region primers primed reverse transcription of about 470 ng RNA. Alpha and beta chain libraries were made separately by chain-specific third strand synthesis with multiplexing indices. After a brief PCR adding P5, P7 and a second index, about 24 amplification cycles followed. TCRdb redid the calling of the 5' RACE reads with MiXCR, one entry per CDR3 protein. The profile covers nearly 25,000 distinct CDR3 sequences, with under 9.5% appearing a single time and 3% to 4.5% taken by the ten largest. The source material was blood. The sequence was obtained from an adult in good health.

The CDR3 sequence is CASSYSIIQLLSNQPQHF. CDR3 DNA: TGTGCCAGCAGTTACTCGATCATCCAACTACTTAGCAATCAGCCCCAGCATTTT. The chain combines TRBV6-5 with TRBJ1-5; D gene uncertain. CDR3 length: 18 residues. Germline CDR1 MNHEY, CDR2 SVGAGI. V dropped 0 bases and J dropped 0 bases, with 15 bases sitting between them.